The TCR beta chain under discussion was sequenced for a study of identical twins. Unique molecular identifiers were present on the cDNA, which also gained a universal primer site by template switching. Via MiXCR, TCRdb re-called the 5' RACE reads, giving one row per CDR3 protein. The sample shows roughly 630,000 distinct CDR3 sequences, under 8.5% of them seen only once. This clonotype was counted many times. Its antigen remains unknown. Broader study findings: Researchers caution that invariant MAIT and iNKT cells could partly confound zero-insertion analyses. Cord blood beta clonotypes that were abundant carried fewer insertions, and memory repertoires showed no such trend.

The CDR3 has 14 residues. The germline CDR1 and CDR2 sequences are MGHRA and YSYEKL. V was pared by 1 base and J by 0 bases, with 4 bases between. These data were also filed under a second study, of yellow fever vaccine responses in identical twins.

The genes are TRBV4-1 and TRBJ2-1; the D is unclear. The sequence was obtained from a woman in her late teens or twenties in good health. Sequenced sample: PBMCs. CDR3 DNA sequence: TGCGCCAGCAGCCAAGGGGACTCCTACAATGAGCAGTTCTTC. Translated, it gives CASSQGDSYNEQFF.